Listed below are T cell receptor beta chains from one sample, sequenced in a study of blood T cell repertoires in COVID-19. Assay: immunoSEQ multiplex PCR; the TCRdb copy retains only in-frame clones and omits some. The sample includes roughly 260,000 clones, over 75% of them seen just once. Material: PBMCs or T cells enriched from blood (not recorded which). These receptors were collected from a woman aged 45-60 years who had recovered from COVID-19. Each CDR3 is given with its conserved first and last residue. A D gene is named only where the DNA matches it firmly. Clone size is shown for a subset of rows, as once, few, many or a class of expanded clone.

TRBJ1-2 . TRBV15 TRBD1 TGTGCCACCAGCTCAGGACAGGGAAACTATGGCTACACCTTC CATSSGQGNYGYTF
TRBJ2-7 . TRBV27 TRBD1 TGTGCCAGCAGTCCGCGGACAGGGGGACCTTACGAGCAGTACTTC CASSPRTGGPYEQYF
TRBJ2-2 few TRBV18 TRBD2 TGTGCCAGCTCACCACTGAGCGGGAGGTCGAACACCGGGGAGCTGTTTTTT CASSPLSGRSNTGELFF
TRBJ1-1 . TRBV24-1 TRBD1 TGTGCCACCAGTGACCGACAGGGTAGGGCTTTCTTT CATSDRQGRAFF
TRBJ1-3 . TRBV5-6 TRBD1 TGTGCCAGCAGCTTGGTATTCGGGACAGGCCTCAGCTCTGGAAACACCATATATTTT CASSLVFGTGLSSGNTIYF
TRBJ2-2 . TRBV7-2 . TGTGCCAGCATCCCCCGATCACAGGGGACTTACACCGGGGAGCTGTTTTTT CASIPRSQGTYTGELFF
TRBJ2-7 few TRBV5-1 . TGCGCCAGCAGCTTGACGCCAGGGTTAGGGGAGCAGTACTTC CASSLTPGLGEQYF
TRBJ1-1 once TRBV5-1 . TGCGCCAGCAGCTTCAGTGGGGCCATGAACACTGAAGCTTTCTTT CASSFSGAMNTEAFF
TRBJ1-5 . TRBV28 TRBD1 TGTGCCAGCTGGACAGGGGTTCCCCATCAGCCCCAGCATTTT CASWTGVPHQPQHF
TRBJ2-5 once TRBV27 TRBD2 TGTGCCAGCAGTAATATAGCGGGAGCGGGGGAGACCCAGTACTTC CASSNIAGAGETQYF
TRBJ1-3 . TRBV5-1 TRBD1 TGCGCCAGCAGCTTGGCAACAGGGGAAGGAAACACCATATATTTT CASSLATGEGNTIYF
TRBJ1-3 . TRBV7-8 . TGTGCCAGCAGCTCAATTGTCTCTGGAAACACCATATATTTT CASSSIVSGNTIYF
TRBJ2-7 . TRBV6-5 TRBD2 TGTGCCAGCAGCCATAGCGGGAGGGCTTACGAGCAGTACTTC CASSHSGRAYEQYF
TRBJ1-6 once TRBV20-1 . TGCAGTGCTAGTCCGGGGGGTTGGAGAGATTCACCCCTCCACTTT CSASPGGWRDSPLHF
TRBJ1-1 once TRBV5-4 TRBD1 TGTGCCAGCAGCTCTGCGACAGGGGTCGGCACTGAAGCTTTCTTT CASSSATGVGTEAFF
TRBJ1-2 . TRBV5-1 TRBD1 TGCGCCAGCAGCACACGACAGGGGGCGGACTATGGCTACACCTTC CASSTRQGADYGYTF
TRBJ1-6 . TRBV28 . TGTGCCAGCAGTTCAAACGGGTGGGGGGAAAATTCACCCCTCCACTTT CASSSNGWGENSPLHF
TRBJ1-3 . TRBV5-6 . TGTGCCAGCAGCTTGGGTTTGGCTCTCTCTGGAAACACCATATATTTT CASSLGLALSGNTIYF
TRBJ1-6 . TRBV7-8 . TGTGCCAGCAGCTCCCTAAGTGGTGACTATAATTCACCCCTCCACTTT CASSSLSGDYNSPLHF
TRBJ1-3 once TRBV3-1/TRBV3-2 TRBD1 TGTGCCAGCAGCCCCCGACAGGGACCAATCCCTCCTGGAAACACCATATATTTT CASSPRQGPIPPGNTIYF